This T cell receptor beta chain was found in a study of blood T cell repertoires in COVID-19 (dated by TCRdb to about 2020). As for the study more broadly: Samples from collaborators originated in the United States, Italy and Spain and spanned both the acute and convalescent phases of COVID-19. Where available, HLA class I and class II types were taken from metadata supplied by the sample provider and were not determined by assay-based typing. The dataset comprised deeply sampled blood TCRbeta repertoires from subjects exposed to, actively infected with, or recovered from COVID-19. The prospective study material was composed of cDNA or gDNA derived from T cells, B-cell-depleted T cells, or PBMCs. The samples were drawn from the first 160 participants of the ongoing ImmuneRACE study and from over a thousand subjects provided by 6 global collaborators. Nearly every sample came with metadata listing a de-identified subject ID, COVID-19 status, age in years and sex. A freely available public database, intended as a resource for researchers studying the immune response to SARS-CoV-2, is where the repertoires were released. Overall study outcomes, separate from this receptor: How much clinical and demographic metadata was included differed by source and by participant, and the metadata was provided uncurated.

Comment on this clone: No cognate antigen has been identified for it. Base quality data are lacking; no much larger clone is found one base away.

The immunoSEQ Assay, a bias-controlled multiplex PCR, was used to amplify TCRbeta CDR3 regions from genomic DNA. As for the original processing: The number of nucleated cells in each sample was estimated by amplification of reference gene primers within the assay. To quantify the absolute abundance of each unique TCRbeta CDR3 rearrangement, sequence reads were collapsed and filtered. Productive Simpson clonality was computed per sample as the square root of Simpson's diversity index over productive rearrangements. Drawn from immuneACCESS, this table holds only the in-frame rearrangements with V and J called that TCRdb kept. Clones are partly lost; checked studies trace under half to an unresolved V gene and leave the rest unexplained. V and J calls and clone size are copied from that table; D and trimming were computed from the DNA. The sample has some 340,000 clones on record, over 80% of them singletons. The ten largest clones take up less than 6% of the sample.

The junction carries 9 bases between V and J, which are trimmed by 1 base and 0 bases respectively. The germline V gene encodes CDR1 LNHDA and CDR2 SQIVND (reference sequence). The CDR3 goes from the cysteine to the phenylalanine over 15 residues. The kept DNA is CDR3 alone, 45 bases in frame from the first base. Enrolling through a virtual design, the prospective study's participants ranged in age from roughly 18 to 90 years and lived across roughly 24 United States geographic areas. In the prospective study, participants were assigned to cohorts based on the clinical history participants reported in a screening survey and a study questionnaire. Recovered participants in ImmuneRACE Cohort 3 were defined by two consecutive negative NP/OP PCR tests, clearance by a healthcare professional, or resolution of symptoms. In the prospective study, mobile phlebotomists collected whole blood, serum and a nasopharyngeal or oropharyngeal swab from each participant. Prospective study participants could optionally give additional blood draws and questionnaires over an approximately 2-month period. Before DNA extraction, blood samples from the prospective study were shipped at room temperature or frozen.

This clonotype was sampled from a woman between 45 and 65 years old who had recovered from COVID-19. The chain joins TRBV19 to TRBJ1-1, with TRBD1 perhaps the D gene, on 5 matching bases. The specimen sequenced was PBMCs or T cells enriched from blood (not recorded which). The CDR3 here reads CASSIGGKMNTEAFF. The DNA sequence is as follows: TGTGCCAGTAGTATAGGGGGCAAAATGAACACTGAAGCTTTCTTT.